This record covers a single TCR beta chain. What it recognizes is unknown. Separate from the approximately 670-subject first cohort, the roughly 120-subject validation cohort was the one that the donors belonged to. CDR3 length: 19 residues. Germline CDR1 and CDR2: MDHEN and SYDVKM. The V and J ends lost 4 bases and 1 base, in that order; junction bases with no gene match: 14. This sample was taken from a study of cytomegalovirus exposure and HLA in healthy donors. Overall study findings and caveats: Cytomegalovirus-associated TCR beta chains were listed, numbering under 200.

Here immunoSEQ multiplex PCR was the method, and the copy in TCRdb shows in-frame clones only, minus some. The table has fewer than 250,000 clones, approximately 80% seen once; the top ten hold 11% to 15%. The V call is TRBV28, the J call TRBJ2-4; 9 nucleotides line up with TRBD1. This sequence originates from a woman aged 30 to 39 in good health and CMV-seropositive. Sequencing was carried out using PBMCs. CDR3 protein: CASSSYPRQGVWAKNIQYF. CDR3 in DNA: TGTGCCAGCAGTTCCTATCCACGACAGGGGGTATGGGCCAAAAACATTCAGTACTTC.